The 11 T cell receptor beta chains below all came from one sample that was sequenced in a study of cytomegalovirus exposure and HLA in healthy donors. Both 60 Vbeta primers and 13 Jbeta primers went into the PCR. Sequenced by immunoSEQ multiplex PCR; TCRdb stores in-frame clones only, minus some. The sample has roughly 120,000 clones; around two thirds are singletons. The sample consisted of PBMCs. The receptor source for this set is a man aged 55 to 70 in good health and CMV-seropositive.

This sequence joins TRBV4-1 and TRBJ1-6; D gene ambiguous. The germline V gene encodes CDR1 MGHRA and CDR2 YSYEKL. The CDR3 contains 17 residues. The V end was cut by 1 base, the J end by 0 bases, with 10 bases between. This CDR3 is CASSQVLRDSYNSPLHF. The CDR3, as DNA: TGCGCCAGCAGCCAAGTTCTACGAGACTCCTATAATTCACCCCTCCACTTT.

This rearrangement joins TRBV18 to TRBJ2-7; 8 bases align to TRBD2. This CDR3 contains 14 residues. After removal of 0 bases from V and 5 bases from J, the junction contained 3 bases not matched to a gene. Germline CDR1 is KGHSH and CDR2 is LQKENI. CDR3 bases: TGTGCCAGCTCACCACCTCTAGCGGGTAACGAGCAGTACTTC. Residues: CASSPPLAGNEQYF.

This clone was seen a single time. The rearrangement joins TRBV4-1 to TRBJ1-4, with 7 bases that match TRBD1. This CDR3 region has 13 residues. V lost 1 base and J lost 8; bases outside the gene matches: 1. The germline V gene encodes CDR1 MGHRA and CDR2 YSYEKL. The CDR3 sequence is CASSQVTGEKLFF. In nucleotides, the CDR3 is TGCGCCAGCAGCCAAGTGACAGGGGAAAAACTGTTTTTT.

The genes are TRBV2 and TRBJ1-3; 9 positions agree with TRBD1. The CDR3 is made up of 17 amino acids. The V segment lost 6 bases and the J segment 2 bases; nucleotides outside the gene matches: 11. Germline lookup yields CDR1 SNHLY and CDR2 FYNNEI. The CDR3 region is CASRHRDRASAGNTIYF. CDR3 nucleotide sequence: TGTGCCAGCAGACACCGGGACAGGGCTTCGGCTGGAAACACCATATATTTT.

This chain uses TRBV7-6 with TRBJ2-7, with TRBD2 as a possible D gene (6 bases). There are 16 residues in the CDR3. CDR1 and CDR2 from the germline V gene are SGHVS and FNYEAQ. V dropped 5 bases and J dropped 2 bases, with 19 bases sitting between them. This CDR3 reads CASSIHSGQTPYEQYF. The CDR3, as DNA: TGTGCCAGCAGCATACATAGCGGCCAGACTCCCTACGAGCAGTACTTC. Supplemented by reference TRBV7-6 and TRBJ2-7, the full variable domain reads GAGVSQSPRYKVTKRGQDVALRCDPISGHVSLYWYRQALGQGPEFLTYFNYEAQQDKSGLPNDRFSAERPEGSISTLTIQRTEQRDSAMYRCASSIHSGQTPYEQYFGPGTRLTVT.

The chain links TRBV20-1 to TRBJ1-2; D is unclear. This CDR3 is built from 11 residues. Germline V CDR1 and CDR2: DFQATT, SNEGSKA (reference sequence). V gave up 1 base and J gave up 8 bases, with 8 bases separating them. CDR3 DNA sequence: TGCAGTGCTAGAGGCGCGGGGGGCTACACCTTC. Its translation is CSARGAGGYTF.

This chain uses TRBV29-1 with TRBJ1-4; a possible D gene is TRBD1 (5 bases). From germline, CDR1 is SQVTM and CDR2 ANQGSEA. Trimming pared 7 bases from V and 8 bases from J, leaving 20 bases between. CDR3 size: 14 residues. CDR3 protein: CSEGDLSRVEKLFF. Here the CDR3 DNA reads TGCAGCGAAGGGGATCTCTCCCGCGTCGAAAAACTGTTTTTT.

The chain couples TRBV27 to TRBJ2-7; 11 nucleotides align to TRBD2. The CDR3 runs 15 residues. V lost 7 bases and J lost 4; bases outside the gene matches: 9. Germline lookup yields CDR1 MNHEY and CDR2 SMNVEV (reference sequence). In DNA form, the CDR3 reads TGTGCCAGCACCCCAAGACTAGCGGGGTATTACGAGCAGTACTTC. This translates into CASTPRLAGYYEQYF.

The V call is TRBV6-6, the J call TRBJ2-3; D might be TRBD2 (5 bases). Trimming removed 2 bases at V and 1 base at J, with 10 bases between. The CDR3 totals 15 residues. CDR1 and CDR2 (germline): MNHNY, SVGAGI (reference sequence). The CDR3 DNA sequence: TGTGCCAGCAGTTACGGAGACGGGGGCACAGATACGCAGTATTTT. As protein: CASSYGDGGTDTQYF.

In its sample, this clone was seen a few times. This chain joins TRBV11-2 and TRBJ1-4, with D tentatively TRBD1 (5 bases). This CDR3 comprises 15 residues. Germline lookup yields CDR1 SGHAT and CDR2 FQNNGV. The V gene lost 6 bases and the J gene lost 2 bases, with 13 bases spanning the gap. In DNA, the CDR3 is TGTGCCAGCAGTTTACCCAGGGTTACTAATGAAAAACTGTTTTTT. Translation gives CASSLPRVTNEKLFF. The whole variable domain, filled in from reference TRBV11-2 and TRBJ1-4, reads EAGVAQSPRYKIIEKRQSVAFWCNPISGHATLYWYQQILGQGPKLLIQFQNNGVVDDSQLPKDRFSAERLKGVDSTLKIQPAKLEDSAVYLCASSLPRVTNEKLFFGSGTQLSVL.

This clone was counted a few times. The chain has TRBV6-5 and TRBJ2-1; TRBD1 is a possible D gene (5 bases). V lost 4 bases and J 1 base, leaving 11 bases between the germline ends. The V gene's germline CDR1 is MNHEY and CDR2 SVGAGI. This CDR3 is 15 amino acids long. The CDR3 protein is CASSFGQNSYNEQFF. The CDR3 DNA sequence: TGTGCCAGCAGTTTTGGACAAAATTCCTACAATGAGCAGTTCTTC.